This T cell receptor (beta chain) originates from a study of blood T cell repertoires in COVID-19. Across the whole study: The samples span acute and convalescent COVID-19 from the United States, Italy and Spain.

Original processing methods: Cell counts per sample came from amplifying reference gene primers. Profiling relied on immunoSEQ multiplex PCR, and the TCRdb table lists in-frame clones only, not all of them. The DNA was the basis for D and trimming; V, J and clone size are from that table. Of around 30,000 clones detected, around 87% appear once; the ten largest clones hold roughly 1.4%. CDR3 length: 13 residues. CDR1 LNHDA and CDR2 SQIVND come from the germline V gene (reference sequence). The ends lost 4 bases at V and 6 bases at J; junction bases unmatched: 1. The TCR originated in a man between 60 and 70 years old with active COVID-19. The chain links TRBV19 to TRBJ2-2, with 8 bases lining up with TRBD1. Sequenced input: peripheral blood. CDR3 coding DNA: TGTGCCAGTAGTAGACAGGGGTCCGGGGAGCTGTTTTTT. This gives the protein CASSRQGSGELFF.